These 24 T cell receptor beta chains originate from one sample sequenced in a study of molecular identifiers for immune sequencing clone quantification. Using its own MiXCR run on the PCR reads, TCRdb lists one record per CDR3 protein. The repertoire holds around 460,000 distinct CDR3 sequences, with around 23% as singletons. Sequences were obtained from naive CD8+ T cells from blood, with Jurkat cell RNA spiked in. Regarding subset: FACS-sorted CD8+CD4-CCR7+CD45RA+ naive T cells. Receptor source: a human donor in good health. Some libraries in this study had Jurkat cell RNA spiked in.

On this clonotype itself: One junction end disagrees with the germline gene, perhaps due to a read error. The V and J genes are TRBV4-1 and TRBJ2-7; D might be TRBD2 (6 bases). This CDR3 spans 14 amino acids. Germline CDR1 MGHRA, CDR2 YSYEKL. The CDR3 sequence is CASSQARDSYGQYF. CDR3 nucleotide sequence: TGCGCCAGCAGCCAGGCTCGGGACTCCTACGGGCAGTACTTC.

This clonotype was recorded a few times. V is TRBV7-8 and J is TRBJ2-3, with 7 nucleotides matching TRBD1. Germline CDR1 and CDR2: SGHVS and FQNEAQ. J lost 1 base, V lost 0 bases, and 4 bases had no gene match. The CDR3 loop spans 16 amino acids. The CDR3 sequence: CASSLASDRGTDTQYF. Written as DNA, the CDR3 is TGTGCCAGCAGCTTAGCGTCCGACAGGGGCACAGATACGCAGTATTTT.

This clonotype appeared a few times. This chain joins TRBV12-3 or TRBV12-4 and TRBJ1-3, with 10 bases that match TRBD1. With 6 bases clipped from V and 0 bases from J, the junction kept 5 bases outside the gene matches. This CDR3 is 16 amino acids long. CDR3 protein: CASRLDRGFSGNTIYF. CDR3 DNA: TGTGCCAGCAGACTGGACAGGGGGTTCTCTGGAAACACCATATATTTT.

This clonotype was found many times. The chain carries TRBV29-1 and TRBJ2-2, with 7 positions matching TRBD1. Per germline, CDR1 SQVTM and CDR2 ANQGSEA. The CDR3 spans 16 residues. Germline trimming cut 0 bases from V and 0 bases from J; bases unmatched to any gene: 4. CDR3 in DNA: TGCAGCGTTGAAGATGGAGACAGGGCGAACACCGGGGAGCTGTTTTTT. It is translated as CSVEDGDRANTGELFF.

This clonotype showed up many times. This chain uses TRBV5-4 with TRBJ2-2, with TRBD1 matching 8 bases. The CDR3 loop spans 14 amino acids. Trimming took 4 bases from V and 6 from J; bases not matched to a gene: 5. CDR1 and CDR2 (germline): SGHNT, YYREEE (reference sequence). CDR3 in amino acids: CASSTGQGAGELFF. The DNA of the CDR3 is TGTGCCAGCAGCACAGGACAGGGCGCCGGGGAGCTGTTTTTT.

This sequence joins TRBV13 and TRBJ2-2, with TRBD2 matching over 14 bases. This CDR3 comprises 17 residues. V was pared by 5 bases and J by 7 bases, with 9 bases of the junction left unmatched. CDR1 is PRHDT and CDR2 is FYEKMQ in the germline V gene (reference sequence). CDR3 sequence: CASSTRLAGGPIGELFF. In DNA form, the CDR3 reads TGTGCCAGCAGCACTCGACTAGCGGGAGGGCCTATCGGGGAGCTGTTTTTT.

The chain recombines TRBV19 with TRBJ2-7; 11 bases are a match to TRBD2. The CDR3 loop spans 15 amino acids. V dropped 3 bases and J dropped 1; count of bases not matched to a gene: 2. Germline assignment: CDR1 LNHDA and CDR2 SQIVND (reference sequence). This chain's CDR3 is CASSISGGGSYEQYF. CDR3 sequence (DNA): TGTGCCAGTAGTATTAGCGGGGGGGGTTCCTACGAGCAGTACTTC.

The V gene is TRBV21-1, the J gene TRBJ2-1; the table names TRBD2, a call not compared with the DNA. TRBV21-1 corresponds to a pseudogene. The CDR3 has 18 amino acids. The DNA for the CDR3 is TGTGCCAGCAGCAAAGACGCCGGACTAGCGGGAGGGCCGGGTGAGCAGTTCTTC. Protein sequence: CASSKDAGLAGGPGEQFF.

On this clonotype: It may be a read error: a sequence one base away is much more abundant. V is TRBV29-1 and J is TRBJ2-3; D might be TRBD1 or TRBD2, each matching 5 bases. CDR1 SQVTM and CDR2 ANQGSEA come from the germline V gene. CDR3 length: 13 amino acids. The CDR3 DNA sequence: TGCAGCGTCCCATACGGGGTGACAGCTACGCAGTATTTT. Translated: CSVPYGVTATQYF.

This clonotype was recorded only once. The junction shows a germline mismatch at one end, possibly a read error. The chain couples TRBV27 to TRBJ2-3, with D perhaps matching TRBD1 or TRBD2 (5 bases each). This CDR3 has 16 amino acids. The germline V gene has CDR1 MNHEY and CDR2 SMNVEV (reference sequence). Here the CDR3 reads CASSGLMGVETDKQYF. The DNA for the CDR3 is TGTGCCAGCAGTGGCTTAATGGGGGTAGAAACAGATAAGCAGTATTTT.

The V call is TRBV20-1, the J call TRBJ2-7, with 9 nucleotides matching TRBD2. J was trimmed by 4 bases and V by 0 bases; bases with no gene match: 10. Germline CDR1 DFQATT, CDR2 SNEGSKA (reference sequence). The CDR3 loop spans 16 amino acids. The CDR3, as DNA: TGCAGTGCTAGAGATTGGAGCGGGGGGCACCCTTACGAGCAGTACTTC. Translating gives CSARDWSGGHPYEQYF.

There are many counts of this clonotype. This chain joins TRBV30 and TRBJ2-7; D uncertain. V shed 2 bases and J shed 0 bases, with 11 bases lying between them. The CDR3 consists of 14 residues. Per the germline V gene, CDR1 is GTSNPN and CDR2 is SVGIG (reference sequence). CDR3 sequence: CAWSSDGRSYEQYF. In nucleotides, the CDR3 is TGTGCCTGGAGTAGTGACGGCCGCTCCTACGAGCAGTACTTC.

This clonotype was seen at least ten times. DNA of the CDR3: TGCGCCAGCAGCCAACGGACAATTGTCGTTGAAGCTTTCTTT. Translated: CASSQRTIVVEAFF. The rearrangement joins TRBV4-3 to TRBJ1-1; perhaps TRBD1 as D (5 bases). The germline CDR1 and CDR2 sequences are LGHNA and YSLEER. The CDR3 spans 14 residues. V dropped 2 bases and J dropped 7 bases, with 14 bases sitting between them.

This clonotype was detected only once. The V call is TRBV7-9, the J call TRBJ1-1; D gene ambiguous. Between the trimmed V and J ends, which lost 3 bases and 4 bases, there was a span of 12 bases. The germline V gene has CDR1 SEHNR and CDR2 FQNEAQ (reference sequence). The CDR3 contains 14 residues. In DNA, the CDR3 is TGTGCCAGCAGCTTTCTTCTGGGAGGCACTGAAGCTTTCTTT. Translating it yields CASSFLLGGTEAFF.

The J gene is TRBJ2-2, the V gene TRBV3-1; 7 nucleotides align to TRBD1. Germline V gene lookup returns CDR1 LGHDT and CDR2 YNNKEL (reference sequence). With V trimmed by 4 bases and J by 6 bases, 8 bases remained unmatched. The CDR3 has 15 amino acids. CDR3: CASSLETGIPGELFF. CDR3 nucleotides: TGTGCCAGCAGCCTTGAGACAGGGATACCCGGGGAGCTGTTTTTT.

CDR3 nucleotides: TGTGCCAGCAGTTCACATCAGCCCCAGTATTTT. It is translated as CASSSHQPQYF. The V gene is TRBV7-9, the J gene TRBJ1-5; D remains ambiguous. The DNA matches TRBJ2-3 better at its end, which makes the J call doubtful. From germline, CDR1 is SEHNR and CDR2 FQNEAQ (reference sequence). The CDR3 is 11 amino acids.

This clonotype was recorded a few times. The CDR3 sequence: CASSYWASGTGGAGNIQYF. DNA of the CDR3: TGTGCCAGCAGTTACTGGGCGTCCGGGACAGGGGGCGCCGGGAACATTCAGTACTTC. The chain links TRBV6-2 or TRBV6-3 to TRBJ2-4; 12 bases fit TRBD1. V gave up 1 base and J gave up 7 bases; unmatched junction bases: 14. The CDR3 consists of 19 residues. Germline CDR1 MNHEY, CDR2 SVGEGT.

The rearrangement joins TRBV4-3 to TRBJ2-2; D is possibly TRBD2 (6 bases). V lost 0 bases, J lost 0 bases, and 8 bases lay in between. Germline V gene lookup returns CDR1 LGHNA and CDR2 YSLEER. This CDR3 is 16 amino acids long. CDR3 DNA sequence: TGCGCCAGCAGCCAAGATCCGGGGGCGAACACCGGGGAGCTGTTTTTT. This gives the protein CASSQDPGANTGELFF.

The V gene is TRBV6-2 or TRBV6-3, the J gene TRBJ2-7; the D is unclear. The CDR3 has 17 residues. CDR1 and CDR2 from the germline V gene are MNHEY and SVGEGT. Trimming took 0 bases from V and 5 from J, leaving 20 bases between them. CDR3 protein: CASSYSPTVPTLDEQYF. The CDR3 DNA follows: TGTGCCAGCAGTTACTCCCCTACAGTTCCTACCCTAGACGAGCAGTACTTC.

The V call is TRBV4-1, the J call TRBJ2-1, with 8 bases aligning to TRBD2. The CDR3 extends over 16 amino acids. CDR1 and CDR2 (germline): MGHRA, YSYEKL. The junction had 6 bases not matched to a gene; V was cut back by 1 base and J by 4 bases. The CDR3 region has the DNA TGCGCCAGCAGCCAAGTTGGCCTAGCGGGTTACAATGAGCAGTTCTTC. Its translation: CASSQVGLAGYNEQFF.

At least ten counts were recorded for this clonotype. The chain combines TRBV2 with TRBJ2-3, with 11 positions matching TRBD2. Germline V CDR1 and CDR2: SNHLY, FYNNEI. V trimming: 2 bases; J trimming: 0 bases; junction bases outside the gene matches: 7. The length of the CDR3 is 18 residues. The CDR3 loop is CASSETSGGHPSTDTQYF. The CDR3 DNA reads TGTGCCAGCAGTGAAACTAGCGGGGGACATCCTAGCACAGATACGCAGTATTTT.

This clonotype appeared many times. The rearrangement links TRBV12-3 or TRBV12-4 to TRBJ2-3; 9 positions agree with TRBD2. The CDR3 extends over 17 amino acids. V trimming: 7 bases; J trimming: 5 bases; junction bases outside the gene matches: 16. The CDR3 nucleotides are TGTGCCAGCAAATTCTGGGGGGCTAGCGGGGTTGGAGATACGCAGTATTTT. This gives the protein CASKFWGASGVGDTQYF.

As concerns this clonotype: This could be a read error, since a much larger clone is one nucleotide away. CDR3 coding DNA: TGTGCCACCAGCAGAGGTCCCGGGACCCAGTACTTC. Protein sequence: CATSRGPGTQYF. V usage is TRBV15 and J usage is TRBJ2-5; D uncertain. The ends were cut back, 1 base at V and 7 bases at J, with 7 bases in the middle. This CDR3 is built from 12 residues. Germline V gene lookup returns CDR1 LNHNV and CDR2 YYDKDF (reference sequence).

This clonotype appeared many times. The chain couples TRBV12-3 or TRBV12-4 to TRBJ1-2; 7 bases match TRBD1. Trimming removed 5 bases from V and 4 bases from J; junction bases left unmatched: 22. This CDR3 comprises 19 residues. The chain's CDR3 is CASSPPPLQGPLLGYGYTF. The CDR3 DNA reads TGTGCCAGCAGTCCCCCACCGCTACAGGGGCCATTATTGGGCTATGGCTACACCTTC.